These 8 T cell receptor beta chains originate from one sample sequenced in a study of siplizumab effects on memory and regulatory T cells. TCRdb keeps only in-frame clones here, not all; method: immunoSEQ multiplex PCR. The top ten clones hold roughly 7.1% of a sample with 90,000 to 95,000 clones, 90% to 95% of them seen once. Sequenced material: CD8+ T cells sorted from blood. All receptors come from a human donor in good health.

The chain has TRBV29-1 and TRBJ2-1, with D hard to call. Germline V CDR1 and CDR2: SQVTM, ANQGSEA. Trimming left V 3 bases short and J 8 bases short, with 5 bases between. CDR3 length: 10 amino acids. CDR3 amino acids: CSVEGDEQFF. The CDR3 DNA is TGCAGCGTTGAGGGCGATGAGCAGTTCTTC.

V and J are TRBV4-1 and TRBJ1-5; D possibly corresponds to TRBD1 (6 bases). The CDR3 extends over 18 amino acids. Germline V gives CDR1 MGHRA, CDR2 YSYEKL. The V and J ends lost 0 bases and 2 bases respectively, with 17 bases between them. The CDR3 reads CASSQDLPAGAGNQPQHF. The CDR3 region has the DNA TGCGCCAGCAGCCAAGATCTCCCCGCGGGGGCGGGCAATCAGCCCCAGCATTTT.

This chain links TRBV27 with TRBJ1-5; D unresolved. The V gene lost 7 bases and the J gene lost 7 bases, with 17 bases spanning the gap. Germline assignment: CDR1 MNHEY and CDR2 SMNVEV (reference sequence). The CDR3 length is 14 residues. The chain's CDR3 is CASKGGVGMQPQHF. The DNA of the CDR3 is TGTGCCAGCAAGGGAGGTGTAGGAATGCAGCCCCAGCATTTT.

The genes are TRBV7-6 and TRBJ2-2; D perhaps matches TRBD2 (5 bases). The CDR3 covers 13 residues. CDR1 SGHVS and CDR2 FNYEAQ come from the germline V gene. V was cut by 5 bases and J by 7 bases, with 11 bases left in between. CDR3 loop: CASSTIGSGELFF. CDR3 in DNA: TGTGCCAGCAGCACGATAGGGAGCGGGGAGCTGTTTTTT.

V and J are TRBV27 and TRBJ2-7; 8 bases agree with TRBD2. Germline V gene sequence: CDR1 MNHEY, CDR2 SMNVEV (reference sequence). Trimming cost V 6 bases and J 4 bases; bases outside gene matches: 11. The CDR3 runs to 15 residues. The CDR3 spells CASSPGLGNSYEQYF. As DNA, the CDR3 is TGTGCCAGCAGCCCGGGACTAGGAAATTCATACGAGCAGTACTTC.

This sequence joins TRBV5-1 and TRBJ1-1, with TRBD1 identical over 8 bases. The germline CDR1 and CDR2 sequences are SGHRS and YFSETQ. The trim removed 1 base at V and 2 bases at J, leaving 4 bases unmatched. CDR3 size: 15 residues. CDR3 in DNA: TGCGCCAGCAGCTTGTACGCAGGGGGCAACACTGAAGCTTTCTTT. This gives the protein CASSLYAGGNTEAFF. The full variable domain, its missing parts supplied by reference TRBV5-1 and TRBJ1-1, is KAGVTQTPRYLIKTRGQQVTLSCSPISGHRSVSWYQQTPGQGLQFLFEYFSETQRNKGNFPGRFSGRQFSNSRSEMNVSTLELGDSALYLCASSLYAGGNTEAFFGQGTRLTVV.

This sequence joins TRBV7-9 and TRBJ2-3, with 11 bases fitting TRBD2. The germline gives CDR1 SEHNR, CDR2 FQNEAQ (reference sequence). J gave up 4 bases and V 0 bases, and 3 bases lay outside the gene matches. There are 16 residues in the CDR3. The CDR3 sequence: CASSLATSGIPDTQYF. The CDR3 bases are TGTGCCAGCAGCTTAGCGACTAGCGGGATACCAGATACGCAGTATTTT.

The chain is built from TRBV13 and TRBJ2-1; TRBD2 matches 10 bases. CDR3 size: 16 residues. Unmatched junction bases numbered 5, after V lost 5 bases and J lost 1 base. Germline-derived CDR1 and CDR2 are PRHDT and FYEKMQ (reference sequence). The CDR3 spells CASSPRTSGSYNEQFF. CDR3 DNA: TGTGCCAGCAGCCCTCGGACTAGCGGTTCCTACAATGAGCAGTTCTTC. The variable domain in full, completed from reference TRBV13 and TRBJ2-1, reads AAGVIQSPRHLIKEKRETATLKCYPIPRHDTVYWYQQGPGQDPQFLISFYEKMQSDKGSIPDRFSAQQFSDYHSELNMSSLELGDSALYFCASSPRTSGSYNEQFFGPGTRLTVL.